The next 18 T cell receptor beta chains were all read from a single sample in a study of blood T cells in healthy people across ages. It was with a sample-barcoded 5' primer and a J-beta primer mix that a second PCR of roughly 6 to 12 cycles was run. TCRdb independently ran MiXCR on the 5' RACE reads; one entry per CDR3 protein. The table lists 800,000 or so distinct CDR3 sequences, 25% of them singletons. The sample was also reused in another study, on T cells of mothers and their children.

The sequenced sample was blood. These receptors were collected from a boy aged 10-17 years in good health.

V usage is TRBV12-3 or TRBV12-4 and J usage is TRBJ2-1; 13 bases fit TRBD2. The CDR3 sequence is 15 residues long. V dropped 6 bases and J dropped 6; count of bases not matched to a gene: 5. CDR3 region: CASRHTSGGANEQFF. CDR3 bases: TGTGCCAGCAGGCATACTAGCGGGGGGGCCAATGAGCAGTTCTTC.

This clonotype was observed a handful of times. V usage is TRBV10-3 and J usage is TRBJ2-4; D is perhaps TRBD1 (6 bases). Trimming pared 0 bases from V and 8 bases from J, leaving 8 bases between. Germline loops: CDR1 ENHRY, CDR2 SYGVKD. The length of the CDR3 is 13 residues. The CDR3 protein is CAISESNRDIQYF. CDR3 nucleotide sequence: TGTGCCATCAGTGAGTCGAACAGGGACATTCAGTACTTC.

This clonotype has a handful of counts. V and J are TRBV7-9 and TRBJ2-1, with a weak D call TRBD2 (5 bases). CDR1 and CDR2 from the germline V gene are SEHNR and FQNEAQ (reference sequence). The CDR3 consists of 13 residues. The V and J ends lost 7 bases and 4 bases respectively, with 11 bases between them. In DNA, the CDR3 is TGTGCCAGCAAGCCTAGCCTATACAATGAGCAGTTCTTC. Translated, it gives CASKPSLYNEQFF.

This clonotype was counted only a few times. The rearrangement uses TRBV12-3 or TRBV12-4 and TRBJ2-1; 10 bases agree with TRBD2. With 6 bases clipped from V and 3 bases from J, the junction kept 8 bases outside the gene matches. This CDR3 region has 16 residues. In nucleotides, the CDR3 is TGTGCCAGCAGGCTACTAGCGGGGAATTTCTACAATGAGCAGTTCTTC. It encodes CASRLLAGNFYNEQFF.

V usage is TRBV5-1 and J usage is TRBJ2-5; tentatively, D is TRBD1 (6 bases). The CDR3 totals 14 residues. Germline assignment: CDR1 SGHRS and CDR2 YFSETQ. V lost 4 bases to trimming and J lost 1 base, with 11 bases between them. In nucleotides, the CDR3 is TGCGCCAGCAGCGTAGGACAGCTCCAAGAGACCCAGTACTTC. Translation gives CASSVGQLQETQYF.

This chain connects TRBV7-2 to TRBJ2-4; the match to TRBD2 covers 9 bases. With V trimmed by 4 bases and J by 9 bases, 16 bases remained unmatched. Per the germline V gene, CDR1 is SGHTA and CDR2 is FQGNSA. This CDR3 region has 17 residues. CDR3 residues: CASSCPCGGEMVGIQYF. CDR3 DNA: TGTGCCAGCAGCTGCCCCTGCGGGGGGGAGATGGTCGGCATTCAGTACTTC. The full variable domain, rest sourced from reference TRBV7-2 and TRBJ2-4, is GAGVSQSPSNKVTEKGKDVELRCDPISGHTALYWYRQSLGQGLEFLIYFQGNSAPDKSGLPSDRFSAERTGGSVSTLTIQRTQQEDSAVYLCASSCPCGGEMVGIQYFGAGTRLSVL.

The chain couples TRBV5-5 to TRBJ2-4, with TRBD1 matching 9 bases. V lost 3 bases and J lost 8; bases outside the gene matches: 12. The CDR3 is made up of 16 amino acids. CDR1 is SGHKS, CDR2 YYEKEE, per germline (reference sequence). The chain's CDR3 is CASSSPGGQGRHIQYF. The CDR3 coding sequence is TGTGCCAGCAGCTCTCCCGGGGGACAGGGTCGACACATTCAGTACTTC.

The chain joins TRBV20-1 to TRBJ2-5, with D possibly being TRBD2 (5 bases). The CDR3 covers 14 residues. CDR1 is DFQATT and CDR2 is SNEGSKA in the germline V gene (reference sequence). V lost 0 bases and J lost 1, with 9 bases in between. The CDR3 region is CSARESGIQETQYF. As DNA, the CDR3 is TGCAGTGCTAGAGAATCGGGGATCCAAGAGACCCAGTACTTC.

CDR3 residues: CAINQGGSTEAFF. The CDR3 DNA reads as TGTGCCATCAACCAGGGCGGGAGCACTGAAGCTTTCTTT. The rearrangement joins TRBV10-3 to TRBJ1-1; TRBD1 might be the D (5 bases). V was clipped by 7 bases and J by 4 bases, with 13 bases between them. CDR1 and CDR2 from the germline V gene are ENHRY and SYGVKD. The CDR3 loop spans 13 amino acids.

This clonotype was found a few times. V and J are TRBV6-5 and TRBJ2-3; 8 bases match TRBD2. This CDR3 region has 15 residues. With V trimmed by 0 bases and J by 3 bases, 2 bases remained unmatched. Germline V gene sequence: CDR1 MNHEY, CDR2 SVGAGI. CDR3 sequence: CASSYSGLGTDTQYF. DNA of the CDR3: TGTGCCAGCAGTTACTCGGGACTAGGAACAGATACGCAGTATTTT.

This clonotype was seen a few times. CDR3 sequence: CASSDLQGQASYEQYF. The CDR3 nucleotides read TGTGCCAGCAGTGACCTCCAGGGACAAGCCTCCTACGAGCAGTACTTC. V gene TRBV6-4 combines with J gene TRBJ2-7; possible D gene TRBD1, 6 bases. Germline V gene lookup returns CDR1 MRHNA and CDR2 SNTAGT. This CDR3 contains 16 residues. V dropped 2 bases and J dropped 0 bases, with 14 bases sitting between them.

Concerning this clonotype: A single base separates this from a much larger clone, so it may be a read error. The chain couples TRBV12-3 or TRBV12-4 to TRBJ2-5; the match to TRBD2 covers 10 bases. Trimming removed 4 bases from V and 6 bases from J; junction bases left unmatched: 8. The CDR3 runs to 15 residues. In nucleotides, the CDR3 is TGTGCCAGCAGTTCGACGGGACTAGCGACGCAGACCCAGTACTTC. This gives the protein CASSSTGLATQTQYF.

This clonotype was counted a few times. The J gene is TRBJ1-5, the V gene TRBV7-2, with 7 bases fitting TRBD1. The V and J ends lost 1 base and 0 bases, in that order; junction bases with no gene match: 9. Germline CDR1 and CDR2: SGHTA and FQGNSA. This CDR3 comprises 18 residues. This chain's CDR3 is CASSLEFQGGNSNQPQHF. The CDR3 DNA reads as TGTGCCAGCAGCTTAGAATTTCAGGGGGGGAATAGCAATCAGCCCCAGCATTTT.

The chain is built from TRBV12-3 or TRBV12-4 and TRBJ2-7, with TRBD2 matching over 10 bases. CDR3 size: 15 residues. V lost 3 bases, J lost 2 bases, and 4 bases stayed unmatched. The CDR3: CASSLLAGDPYEQYF. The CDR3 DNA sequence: TGTGCCAGCAGTTTGCTAGCGGGAGACCCCTACGAGCAGTACTTC.

DNA of the CDR3: TGCGCCAGCAGCGGGGGCAGGCCCAATTACAATGAGCAGTTCTTC. Translation: CASSGGRPNYNEQFF. V and J are TRBV5-1 and TRBJ2-1; weak D call: TRBD1 (6 bases). The CDR3 extends over 15 amino acids. Trimming took 4 bases from V and 4 from J, leaving 15 bases between them. The germline CDR1 and CDR2 sequences are SGHRS and YFSETQ.

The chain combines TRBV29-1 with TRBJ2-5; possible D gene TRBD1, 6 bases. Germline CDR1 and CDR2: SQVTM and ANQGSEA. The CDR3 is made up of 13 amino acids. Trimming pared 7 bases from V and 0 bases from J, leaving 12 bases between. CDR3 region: CSAPGVYQETQYF. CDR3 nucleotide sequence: TGCAGCGCGCCAGGGGTGTACCAAGAGACCCAGTACTTC.

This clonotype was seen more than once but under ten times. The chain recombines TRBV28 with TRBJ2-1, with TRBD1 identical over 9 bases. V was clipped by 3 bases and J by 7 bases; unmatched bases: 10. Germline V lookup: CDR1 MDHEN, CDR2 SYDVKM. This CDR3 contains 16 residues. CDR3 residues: CASSFGTGYGINEQFF. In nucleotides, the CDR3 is TGTGCCAGCAGTTTTGGGACAGGGTATGGGATTAATGAGCAGTTCTTC.

The CDR3 region is CASSLAAQVDYEQYF. CDR3 DNA sequence: TGCGCCAGCAGCTTGGCCGCACAGGTCGACTACGAGCAGTACTTC. The chain recombines TRBV5-1 with TRBJ2-7, with D possibly being TRBD1 (5 bases). The V end was cut by 0 bases, the J end by 3 bases, with 13 bases between. This CDR3 contains 15 residues. Germline V gene lookup returns CDR1 SGHRS and CDR2 YFSETQ. The full variable domain, completed using reference TRBV5-1 and TRBJ2-7, is KAGVTQTPRYLIKTRGQQVTLSCSPISGHRSVSWYQQTPGQGLQFLFEYFSETQRNKGNFPGRFSGRQFSNSRSEMNVSTLELGDSALYLCASSLAAQVDYEQYFGPGTRLTVT.